A selection of T cell receptor beta chains follows, all from one sample in a study of spatial heterogeneity in lung cancer. Each CDR3 protein is one row after TCRdb ran MiXCR on the 5' RACE reads. This sample carries about 5,900 distinct CDR3 sequences, about 17% of them seen once, and the ten largest clones take roughly 15%. This specimen was lung tumor tissue, taken at surgery. Receptor source: a male donor with early-stage non-small cell lung cancer. Both conserved end residues are part of each CDR3. A D gene is named only where the DNA matches it firmly. Not all rows give a size; the values are once, few, many and, for expanded clones, a class.

V	size	D	J	DNA	CDR3
TRBV11-2	many	-	TRBJ2-5	TGTGCCAGCAGCCCAGGGACCGGGGGAGAGACCCAGTACTTC	CASSPGTGGETQYF
TRBV20-1	once	TRBD2	TRBJ2-3	TGCAGTGCATCCCTAGCGGGGGGGCCGGCAGATACGCAGTATTTT	CSASLAGGPADTQYF
TRBV11-1	-	TRBD1	TRBJ2-7	TGTGCCAGCAGCTCGGACAGGGGTCCCCACGAGCAGTACTTC	CASSSDRGPHEQYF
TRBV11-3	-	TRBD1	TRBJ2-1	TGTGCCAGCAGCCCCGCGACAGGGTACAATGAGCAGTTCTTC	CASSPATGYNEQFF
TRBV11-2	medium-sized	TRBD2	TRBJ2-1	TGTGCCAGCAGCTTAGGTGTCCGACTAGCGTCCCACAATGAGCAGTTCTTC	CASSLGVRLASHNEQFF
TRBV6-5	many	TRBD1	TRBJ1-4	TGTGCCAACAGGGGGCAGCGTGAAAAACTGTTTTTT	CANRGQREKLFF
TRBV20-1	many	-	TRBJ1-4	TGCAGTGCTAGAGCAGGTGGTCCCGATAATGAAAAACTGTTTTTT	CSARAGGPDNEKLFF
TRBV2	-	TRBD2	TRBJ2-1	TGTGCCAGCGGGACTAGCGGGAAGGATGAGCAGTTCTTC	CASGTSGKDEQFF
TRBV20-1	medium-sized	-	TRBJ2-5	TGCAGTGCTAGAGATTTGAGGCAGGCGGAAGAGACCCAGTACTTC	CSARDLRQAEETQYF
TRBV5-1	-	-	TRBJ1-2	TGCGCCAGCAGCACTTGGGACTCAGGTGGCTACACCTTC	CASSTWDSGGYTF
TRBV7-2	-	TRBD2	TRBJ2-3	TGTGCCAGCAGCCCCCAGCGGGGGGGCCCCTCTAGCACAGATACGCAGTATTTT	CASSPQRGGPSSTDTQYF
TRBV4-3	many	-	TRBJ1-2	TGCGCCAGCAGCCAAGATTTGACGGGGGCCGGTGGCTACACCTTC	CASSQDLTGAGGYTF
TRBV30	medium-sized	-	TRBJ1-1	TGTGCCTGGAGTTTTTGGGGGAACACTGAAGCTTTCTTT	CAWSFWGNTEAFF
TRBV20-1	medium-sized	-	TRBJ1-2	TGCAGTGCACCCATCGGGGCTGACTATGGCTACACCTTC	CSAPIGADYGYTF
TRBV6-2/TRBV6-3	medium-sized	-	TRBJ2-1	TGTGCCAGCAGTTACGGGGGTACCTACAATGAGCAGTTCTTC	CASSYGGTYNEQFF
TRBV20-1	-	-	TRBJ2-3	TGCAGTGCTACCGACTCCCTTAGTCAGGCCCCAGATACGCAGTATTTT	CSATDSLSQAPDTQYF
TRBV28	many	-	TRBJ2-7	TGTGCCAGCAGTTTGAGCACTAGGGGGTCCTACGAGCAGTACTTC	CASSLSTRGSYEQYF
TRBV4-1	medium-sized	TRBD1	TRBJ1-2	TGCGCCAGCAGCCCGGACAGGGTCTATGGCTACACCTTC	CASSPDRVYGYTF
TRBV28	few	TRBD1	TRBJ1-4	TGTGCCAGCAGTTTACCACGGACAGGTGAAAAACTGTTTTTT	CASSLPRTGEKLFF
TRBV6-2/TRBV6-3	medium-sized	-	TRBJ2-3	TGTGCCAGCAGTTTACAGGCTTCCACAGATACGCAGTATTTT	CASSLQASTDTQYF
TRBV5-1	few	-	TRBJ2-7	TGCGCCAGCAGCATAGACTCCTACGAGCAGTACTTC	CASSIDSYEQYF
TRBV4-3	medium-sized	-	TRBJ1-1	TGCGCCAGCAGCCAATATACAGGGTCTCGCACTGAAGCTTTCTTT	CASSQYTGSRTEAFF
TRBV6-1	many	TRBD1	TRBJ1-2	TGTGCCAGCAGCCCGGGACAGAACTATGGCTACACCTTC	CASSPGQNYGYTF
TRBV6-6	many	-	TRBJ2-6	TGTGCCAGCAGCACCCGGGACGGTGCTTCTGGGGCCAACGTCCTGACTTTC	CASSTRDGASGANVLTF
TRBV30	-	-	TRBJ2-2	TGTGCCTGGAGGCATCCCGGGGAGCTGTTTTTT	CAWRHPGELFF
TRBV20-1	many	-	TRBJ2-2	TGCAGTGCTAGCACGGCTAGGCTCACCGGGGAGCTGTTTTTT	CSASTARLTGELFF
TRBV7-2	few	-	TRBJ1-1	TGTGCCAGCAGCTTAACGAGGAACCCTAACACTGAAGCTTTCTTT	CASSLTRNPNTEAFF
TRBV5-6	medium-sized	-	TRBJ2-7	TGTGCCAGCAGCAACACAGGGTTCCCCTACGAGCAGTACTTC	CASSNTGFPYEQYF
TRBV2	many	-	TRBJ2-1	TGTGCCAGCAGTCCGCGAAGGGGAAATTACAATGAGCAGTTCTTC	CASSPRRGNYNEQFF
TRBV7-2	-	-	TRBJ2-7	TGTGCCAGCAGCTTACAACTAGCAGGGACACCCTACGAGCAGTACTTC	CASSLQLAGTPYEQYF
TRBV7-2	-	-	TRBJ1-3	TGTGCCAGCAGCTCCCAAAACACCATATATTTT	CASSSQNTIYF
TRBV9	many	-	TRBJ1-3	TGTGCCAGCAGCGTAGGCTCCGGTGGAAACACCATATATTTT	CASSVGSGGNTIYF
TRBV6-1	-	-	TRBJ1-5	TGTGCCAGCAGTGTAGCCGGAGACAATCAGCCCCAGCATTTT	CASSVAGDNQPQHF
TRBV20-1	-	TRBD1	TRBJ2-5	TGCAGTGCTACAGGGACAGCGCAAGAGACCCAGTACTTC	CSATGTAQETQYF
TRBV7-2	medium-sized	TRBD1	TRBJ1-5	TGTGCCAGCAGCCCTATGACAGGGGGCCTTAGCAATCAGCCCCAGCATTTT	CASSPMTGGLSNQPQHF
TRBV29-1	few	TRBD2	TRBJ2-2	TGCAGCGTTGGAGCGGGGGGCGACACCGGGGAGCTGTTTTTT	CSVGAGGDTGELFF
TRBV4-1	few	-	TRBJ1-1	TGCGCCAGCAGCCAAGCTTCGACTGAAGCTTTCTTT	CASSQASTEAFF
TRBV27	medium-sized	-	TRBJ2-3	TGTGCCAGCAGTTTATCCCCGGGGGCAGATACGCAGTATTTT	CASSLSPGADTQYF
TRBV29-1	medium-sized	-	TRBJ2-2	TGCAGCGTTCTCGACCTCGGGGAGCTGTTTTTT	CSVLDLGELFF
TRBV27	medium-sized	-	TRBJ1-4	TGTGCCAGCAGGGACGGATTAAATGAAAAACTGTTTTTT	CASRDGLNEKLFF
TRBV5-1	medium-sized	-	TRBJ1-4	TGCGCCAGCAGCCATAACCCGGAGGGGGTTGTGGAAAAACTGTTTTTT	CASSHNPEGVVEKLFF
TRBV2	medium-sized	-	TRBJ2-7	TGTGCCAGCAGTGAAGGGGGGGAAGGCCTCTACGAGCAGTACTTC	CASSEGGEGLYEQYF
TRBV10-3	medium-sized	-	TRBJ2-6	TGTGCCATCAGTGAGTCAGGAGGTCTCGGGGGAGACGTCCTGACTTTC	CAISESGGLGGDVLTF
TRBV7-9	many	TRBD2	TRBJ2-3	TGTGCCAGCAGCCGTAGCGGGAGCGTGGCAGATACGCAGTATTTT	CASSRSGSVADTQYF
TRBV18	medium-sized	-	TRBJ2-3	TGTGCCAGCTCACCCTCTAGGGGCACAGATACGCAGTATTTT	CASSPSRGTDTQYF
TRBV5-1	few	TRBD1	TRBJ2-5	TGCGCCAGCAGCTCGGGACAGGGGAAAGAGACCCAGTACTTC	CASSSGQGKETQYF
TRBV10-3	medium-sized	TRBD2	TRBJ2-1	TGTGCCATCAGTAGACCGGGACTAGCGGCCAACAATGAGCAGTTCTTC	CAISRPGLAANNEQFF
TRBV6-2/TRBV6-3	many	TRBD1	TRBJ1-1	TGTGCCAGCAGTCCCTTGGACAGGGTGAACACTGAAGCTTTCTTT	CASSPLDRVNTEAFF
TRBV30	-	-	TRBJ1-2	TGTGCCTGGAGTAGAGGACAAGCGATTAACTATGGCTACACCTTC	CAWSRGQAINYGYTF
TRBV6-5	large	-	TRBJ2-5	TGTGCCAGCAGTTACTCGACATCTGGTCCGGCGGAGACCCAGTACTTC	CASSYSTSGPAETQYF
TRBV30	-	-	TRBJ2-5	TGTGCCTGGACTCGCCAAGAGACCCAGTACTTC	CAWTRQETQYF
TRBV11-2	medium-sized	-	TRBJ2-1	TGTGCCAGCAGCTTAGGTGCTGACCTGGAGCAGTTCTTC	CASSLGADLEQFF
TRBV7-2	medium-sized	-	TRBJ2-5	TGTGCCAGCAGCTTAGCTGGACTCGACCAAGAGACCCAGTACTTC	CASSLAGLDQETQYF
TRBV3-1	-	-	TRBJ2-5	TGTGCCAGCAGTCCCACAACTTACGAGACCCAGTACTTC	CASSPTTYETQYF
TRBV2	-	-	TRBJ2-2	TGTGCCAGCAGTGCCGAGCGGTCGAACACCGGGGAGCTGTTTTTT	CASSAERSNTGELFF
TRBV7-2	few	-	TRBJ2-4	TGTGCCAGCAGCGGGGACTTTCTCGGCATTCAGTACTTC	CASSGDFLGIQYF
TRBV6-1	-	TRBD1	TRBJ1-2	TGTGCCAGCAGTTCGGGACAGGGGTCGAGGACCTTC	CASSSGQGSRTF
TRBV19	medium-sized	-	TRBJ2-3	TGTGCCAGTAGTATTGTAGCGGTCCCGACTAGCACAGATACGCAGTATTTT	CASSIVAVPTSTDTQYF
TRBV7-2	-	-	TRBJ2-3	TGTGCCAGCAGCCAGTATTCAGATACGCAGTATTTT	CASSQYSDTQYF
TRBV6-5	few	-	TRBJ1-6	TGTGCCAGCAGTTACCGGCAGGATGGGAATTCACCCCTCCACTTT	CASSYRQDGNSPLHF